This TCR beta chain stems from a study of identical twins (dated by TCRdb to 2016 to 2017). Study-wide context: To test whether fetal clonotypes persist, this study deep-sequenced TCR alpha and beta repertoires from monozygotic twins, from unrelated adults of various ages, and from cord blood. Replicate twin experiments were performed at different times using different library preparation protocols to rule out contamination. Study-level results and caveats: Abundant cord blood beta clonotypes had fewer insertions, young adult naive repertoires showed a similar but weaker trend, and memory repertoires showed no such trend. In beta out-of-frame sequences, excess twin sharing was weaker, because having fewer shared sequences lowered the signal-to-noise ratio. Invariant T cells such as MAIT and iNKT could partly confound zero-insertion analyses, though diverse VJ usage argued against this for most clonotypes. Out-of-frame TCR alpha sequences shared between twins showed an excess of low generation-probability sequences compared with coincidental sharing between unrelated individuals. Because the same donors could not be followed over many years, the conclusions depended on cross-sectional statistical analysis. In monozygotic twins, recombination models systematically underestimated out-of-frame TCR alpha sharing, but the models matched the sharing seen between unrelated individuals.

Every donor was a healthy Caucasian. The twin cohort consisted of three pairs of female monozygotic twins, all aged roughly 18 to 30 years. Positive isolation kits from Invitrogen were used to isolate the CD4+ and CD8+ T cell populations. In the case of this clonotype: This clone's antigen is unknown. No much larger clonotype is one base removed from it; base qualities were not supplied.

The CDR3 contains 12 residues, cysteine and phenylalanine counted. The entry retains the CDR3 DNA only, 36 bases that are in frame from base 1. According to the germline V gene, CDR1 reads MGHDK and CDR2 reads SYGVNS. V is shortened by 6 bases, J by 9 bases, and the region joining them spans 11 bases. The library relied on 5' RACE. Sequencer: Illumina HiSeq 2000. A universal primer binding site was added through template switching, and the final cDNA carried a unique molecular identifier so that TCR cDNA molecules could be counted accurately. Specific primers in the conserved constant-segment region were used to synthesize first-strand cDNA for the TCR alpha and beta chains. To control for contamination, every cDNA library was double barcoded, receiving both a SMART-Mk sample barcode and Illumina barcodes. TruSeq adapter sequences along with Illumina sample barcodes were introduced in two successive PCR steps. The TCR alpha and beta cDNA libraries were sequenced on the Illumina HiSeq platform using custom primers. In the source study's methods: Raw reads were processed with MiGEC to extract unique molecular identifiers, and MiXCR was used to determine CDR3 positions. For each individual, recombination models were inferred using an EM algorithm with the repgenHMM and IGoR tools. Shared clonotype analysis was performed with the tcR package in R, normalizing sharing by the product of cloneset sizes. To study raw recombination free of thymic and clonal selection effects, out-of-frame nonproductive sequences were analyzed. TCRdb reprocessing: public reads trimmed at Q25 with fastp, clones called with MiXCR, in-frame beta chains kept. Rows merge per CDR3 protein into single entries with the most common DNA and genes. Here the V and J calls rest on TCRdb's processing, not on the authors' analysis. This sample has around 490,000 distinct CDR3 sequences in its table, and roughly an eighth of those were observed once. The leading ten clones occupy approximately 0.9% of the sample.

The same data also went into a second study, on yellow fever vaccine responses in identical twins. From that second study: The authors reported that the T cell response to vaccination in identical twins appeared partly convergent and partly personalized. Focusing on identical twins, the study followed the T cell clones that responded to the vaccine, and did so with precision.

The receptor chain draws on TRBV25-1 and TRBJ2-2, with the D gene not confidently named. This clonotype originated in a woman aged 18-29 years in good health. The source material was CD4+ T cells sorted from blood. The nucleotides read TGTGCCAGCAGGGACCAGGTCTGGGAGCTGTTTTTT. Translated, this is CASRDQVWELFF.